The clone carrying this T cell receptor (beta chain) was observed at least ten times. Its antigen is not identified. Read sequence stops 3 residues before the CDR3 end, and the germline J gene provides the missing end. Produced via immunoSEQ multiplex PCR; TCRdb's table is partial and in-frame only. This repertoire holds approximately 75,000 clones, and none appear only once. This CDR3 is built from 17 residues. V was clipped by 5 bases and J by 5 bases; unmatched bases: 8. Germline V lookup: CDR1 LNHDA, CDR2 SQIVND (reference sequence). The data are from a study of T cell clonality in common variable immunodeficiency. General study points: T cell subpopulation sequencing would be needed to explain CVID clonality. Compared with controls, CVID subjects had fewer shared TCRbeta clones. Repertoire-complication correlations in CVID were limited by patient heterogeneity. Common variable immunodeficiency TCR beta sequences reportedly had fewer deletions and N-nucleotide insertions.

The sample was peripheral blood mononuclear cells. This rearrangement joins TRBV19 to TRBJ2-2, with 13 nucleotides matching TRBD2. The receptor was isolated from a person between 18 and 75 years old in good health. The CDR3 here is CASSPRTSGRGTGELFF. Incomplete CDR3 DNA: TGTGCCAGTAGTCCCCGGACTAGCGGGAGAGGGACCGGGGAG.